A single sample is the source of the 15 T cell receptor beta chains below, sequenced in a study of control samples from healthy donors and cancer patients. The table came from immunoSEQ multiplex PCR; TCRdb's copy has only in-frame clones and leaves some out. Counted here are over 80,000 clones, roughly 89% occurring once; the ten biggest clones make up roughly 14%. The material sequenced was blood. The receptors stem from a man aged 25-40 years in good health.

This clone is a singleton in its sample. The J gene is TRBJ1-2, the V gene TRBV5-1, with 10 bases aligning to TRBD1. The trim removed 0 bases at V and 2 bases at J, leaving 16 bases unmatched. The CDR3 contains 20 residues. The germline gives CDR1 SGHRS, CDR2 YFSETQ. CDR3 in amino acids: CASSLGATGDRGEGNYGYTF. DNA of the CDR3: TGCGCCAGCAGCTTGGGGGCCACCGGGGACAGGGGAGAAGGCAACTATGGCTACACCTTC.

This clone was seen only a few times. This sequence joins TRBV5-1 and TRBJ1-2; D remains ambiguous. The germline V gene has CDR1 SGHRS and CDR2 YFSETQ. V gave up 4 bases and J gave up 12 bases, with 13 bases separating them. The CDR3 is 11 residues long. CDR3 sequence (DNA): TGCGCCAGCAGCCCCAGTTCCTCTGACACCTTC. This sequence encodes CASSPSSSDTF.

This chain connects TRBV28 to TRBJ1-4; 8 bases line up with TRBD1. The CDR3 totals 16 residues. From germline, CDR1 is MDHEN and CDR2 SYDVKM. Trimming cost V 6 bases and J 4 bases; bases outside gene matches: 10. CDR3 in DNA: TGTGCCAGCAGCGAGGGACAGGTCCCTTATAATGAAAAACTGTTTTTT. This translates into CASSEGQVPYNEKLFF. The whole variable domain, remainder taken from reference TRBV28 and TRBJ1-4, is DVKVTQSSRYLVKRTGEKVFLECVQDMDHENMFWYRQDPGLGLRLIYFSYDVKMKEKGDIPEGYSVSREKKERFSLILESASTNQTSMYLCASSEGQVPYNEKLFFGSGTQLSVL.

The chain couples TRBV28 to TRBJ1-5, with D possibly matching TRBD1 (5 bases). The CDR3 has 13 residues. Germline loops: CDR1 MDHEN, CDR2 SYDVKM. Trimming left V 2 bases short and J 6 bases short, with 8 bases between. The CDR3: CASSLMTVQPQHF. In nucleotides, the CDR3 is TGTGCCAGCAGTTTAATGACAGTTCAGCCCCAGCATTTT.

This clone was observed a single time. J is TRBJ1-1 and V is TRBV19; a possible D gene is TRBD1 (5 bases). Germline V gene data show CDR1 as LNHDA and CDR2 as SQIVND (reference sequence). Trimming stripped 3 bases from V and 10 bases from J, with 18 bases between. The CDR3 has 14 amino acids. CDR3 sequence reads: CASSIRESPSVAFF. DNA of the CDR3: TGTGCCAGTAGTATCAGGGAAAGTCCCAGCGTAGCTTTCTTT.

The rearrangement uses TRBV6-6 and TRBJ2-7, with 7 bases identical to TRBD2. This CDR3 spans 15 amino acids. With 0 bases clipped from V and 4 bases from J, the junction kept 6 bases outside the gene matches. Germline loops: CDR1 MNHNY, CDR2 SVGAGI (reference sequence). The CDR3 region has the DNA TGTGCCAGCAGTTACTCGAGGGACGGGAGGTACGAGCAGTACTTC. Its protein product is CASSYSRDGRYEQYF.

This clone was seen only once. The J gene is TRBJ1-1, the V gene TRBV28, with D perhaps matching TRBD1 (6 bases). V was pared by 5 bases and J by 1 base, with 17 bases between. This CDR3 has 16 residues. Germline CDR1 is MDHEN and CDR2 is SYDVKM. The CDR3 DNA reads as TGTGCCAGCAGTACCGCCGGGGAAGGGGGGAACACTGAAGCTTTCTTT. Translation: CASSTAGEGGNTEAFF.

The gene calls are TRBV20-1 and TRBJ1-5, with D uncertain. Germline CDR1 DFQATT, CDR2 SNEGSKA (reference sequence). Trimming left V 3 bases short and J 7 bases short, with 13 bases between. The CDR3 has 13 amino acids. In DNA, the CDR3 is TGCAGTGCTAGTCAGAGTACCAAACAGCCCCAGCATTTT. Protein product: CSASQSTKQPQHF.

The rearrangement uses TRBV10-2 and TRBJ1-6, with D possibly TRBD1 on 6 matching bases. Germline loops: CDR1 WSHSY, CDR2 SAAADI. V lost 5 bases and J 10 bases, leaving 18 bases between the germline ends. The CDR3 runs to 15 residues. The DNA of the CDR3 is TGCGCCAGCAGTCCTGTAGGGGGATTAAGATCACCCCTCCACTTT. Translation gives CASSPVGGLRSPLHF.

V gene TRBV7-3 combines with J gene TRBJ2-7; weak D call: TRBD2 (6 bases). Germline lookup yields CDR1 SGHTA and CDR2 FQGTGA. Trimming cost V 4 bases and J 7 bases, with 14 bases left between them. The CDR3 length is 13 residues. CDR3 in amino acids: CASSSTEAGEQYF. CDR3 nucleotides: TGTGCCAGCAGCTCGACCGAGGCGGGAGAGCAGTACTTC.

This chain links TRBV7-9 with TRBJ1-1, with D perhaps TRBD1 (5 bases). Germline V gene lookup returns CDR1 SEHNR and CDR2 FQNEAQ (reference sequence). V was clipped by 1 base and J by 11 bases, with 11 bases between them. The CDR3 totals 12 residues. DNA of the CDR3: TGTGCCAGCAGCTTAGAACGCAGGGAGGCTTTCTTT. This translates into CASSLERREAFF. Drawing the rest from reference TRBV7-9 and TRBJ1-1, the complete variable domain is DTGVSQNPRHKITKRGQNVTFRCDPISEHNRLYWYRQTLGQGPEFLTYFQNEAQLEKSRLLSDRFSAERPKGSFSTLEIQRTEQGDSAMYLCASSLERREAFFGQGTRLTVV.

The chain has TRBV7-2 and TRBJ2-5; the D gene is possibly TRBD2 (6 bases). This CDR3 contains 16 residues. V lost 1 base to trimming and J lost 4 bases, with 16 bases between them. Germline CDR1 is SGHTA and CDR2 is FQGNSA. The CDR3 region is CASSLGGLSSRETQYF. Written as DNA, the CDR3 is TGTGCCAGCAGCTTAGGGGGACTTTCGTCCCGAGAGACCCAGTACTTC.

The V call is TRBV12-5, the J call TRBJ1-1; D remains ambiguous. V lost 1 base and J 2 bases, leaving 5 bases between the germline ends. Germline CDR1 reads LGHNT; CDR2 reads FRNRAP. The CDR3 contains 13 residues. For the CDR3, the DNA is TGTGCTAGTGGTTTGGCTCACAACACTGAAGCTTTCTTT. As protein: CASGLAHNTEAFF.

V gene TRBV5-1 combines with J gene TRBJ1-1, with 7 bases aligning to TRBD1. Germline CDR1 is SGHRS and CDR2 is YFSETQ. Trimming at V came to 2 bases and at J to 2 bases, leaving 6 bases not matched to a gene. The CDR3 has 15 residues. CDR3 in DNA: TGCGCCAGCAGCTTTCCGACAGGGCGAAACACTGAAGCTTTCTTT. Its translation is CASSFPTGRNTEAFF.

The gene calls are TRBV15 and TRBJ1-1; unclear D gene. The V gene lost 0 bases and the J gene lost 3 bases, with 11 bases spanning the gap. Germline V lookup: CDR1 LNHNV, CDR2 YYDKDF (reference sequence). The CDR3 runs to 15 residues. The CDR3 DNA sequence: TGTGCCACCAGCAGAGAAGACGGGAGGTACACTGAAGCTTTCTTT. Its translation is CATSREDGRYTEAFF. Together with reference TRBV15 and TRBJ1-1, the CDR3 gives the full variable domain: DAMVIQNPRYQVTQFGKPVTLSCSQTLNHNVMYWYQQKSSQAPKLLFHYYDKDFNNEADTPDNFQSRRPNTSFCFLDIRSPGLGDTAMYLCATSREDGRYTEAFFGQGTRLTVV.